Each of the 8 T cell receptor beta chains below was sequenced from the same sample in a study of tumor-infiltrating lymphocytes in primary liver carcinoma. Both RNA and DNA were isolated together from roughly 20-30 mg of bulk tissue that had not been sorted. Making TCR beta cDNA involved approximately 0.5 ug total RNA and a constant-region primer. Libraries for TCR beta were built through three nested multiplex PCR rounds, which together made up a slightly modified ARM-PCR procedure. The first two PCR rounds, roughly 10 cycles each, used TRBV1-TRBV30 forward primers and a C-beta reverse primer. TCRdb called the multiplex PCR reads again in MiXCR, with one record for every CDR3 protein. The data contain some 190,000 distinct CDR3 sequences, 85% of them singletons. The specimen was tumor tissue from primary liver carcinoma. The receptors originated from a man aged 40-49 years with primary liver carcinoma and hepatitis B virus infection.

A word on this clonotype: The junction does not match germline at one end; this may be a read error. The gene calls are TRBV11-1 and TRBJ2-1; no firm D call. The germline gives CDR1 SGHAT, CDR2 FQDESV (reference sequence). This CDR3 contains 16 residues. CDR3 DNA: TGTGCCATCAGCTCCTCCTTTGTCCTCTCCTACAATGAGCAGTTCTTT. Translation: CAISSSFVLSYNEQFF.

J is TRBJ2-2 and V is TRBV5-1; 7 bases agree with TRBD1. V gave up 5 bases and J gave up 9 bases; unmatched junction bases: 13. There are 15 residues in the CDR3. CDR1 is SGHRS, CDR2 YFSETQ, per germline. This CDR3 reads CASRTGTDYPWELFF. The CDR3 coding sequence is TGCGCCAGCAGAACCGGGACAGACTACCCCTGGGAGCTGTTTTTT.

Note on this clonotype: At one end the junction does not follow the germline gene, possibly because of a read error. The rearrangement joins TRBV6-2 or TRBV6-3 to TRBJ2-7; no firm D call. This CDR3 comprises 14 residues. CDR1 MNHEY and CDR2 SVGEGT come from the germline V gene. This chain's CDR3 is CASKDAKGRYEQYF. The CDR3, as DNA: TGTGCCAGCAAAGACGCCAAGGGAAGGTACGAGCAATACTTC.

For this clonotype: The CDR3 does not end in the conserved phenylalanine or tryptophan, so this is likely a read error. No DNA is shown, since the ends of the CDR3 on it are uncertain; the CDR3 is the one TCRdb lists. The CDR3 spells CASSLDSVAYSRGYIL. This sequence joins TRBV11-2 and TRBJ1-2. Per germline, CDR1 SGHAT and CDR2 FQNNGV. The CDR3 length equals 16 residues, ends included.

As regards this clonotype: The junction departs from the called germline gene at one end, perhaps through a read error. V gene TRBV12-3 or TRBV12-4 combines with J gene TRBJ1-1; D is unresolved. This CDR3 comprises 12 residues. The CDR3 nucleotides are TGTGCCAGCAGCCCGATTGGCACTGAAACTCTCTTT. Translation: CASSPIGTETLF.

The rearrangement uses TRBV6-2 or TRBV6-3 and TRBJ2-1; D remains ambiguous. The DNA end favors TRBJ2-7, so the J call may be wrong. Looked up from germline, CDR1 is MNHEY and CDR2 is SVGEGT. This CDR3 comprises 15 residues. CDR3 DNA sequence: TGTGCCAGCAGTCCTCCTGACGGAGATGCCAATGAGCAGTACTTC. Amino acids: CASSPPDGDANEQYF.

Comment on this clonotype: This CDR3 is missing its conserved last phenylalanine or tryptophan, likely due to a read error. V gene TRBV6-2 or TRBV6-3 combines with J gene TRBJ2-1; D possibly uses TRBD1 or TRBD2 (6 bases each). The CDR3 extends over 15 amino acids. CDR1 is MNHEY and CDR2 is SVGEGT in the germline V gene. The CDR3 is CVSRIFLGGGREQFY. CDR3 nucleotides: TGTGTCAGCCGAATATTCCTAGGGGGAGGACGAGAGCAGTTCTAC.

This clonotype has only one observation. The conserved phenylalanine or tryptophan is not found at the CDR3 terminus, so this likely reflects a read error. The CDR3 reads CASSQTLEGTFGYTL. CDR3 in DNA: TGTGCCAGCAGCCAGACCCTCGAAGGAACCTTTGGATACACCTTG. The V and J genes are TRBV6-2 or TRBV6-3 and TRBJ1-2; no clear D gene. Per the germline V gene, CDR1 is MNHEY and CDR2 is SVGEGT. The CDR3 has 15 amino acids. The V and J ends lost 6 bases and 11 bases respectively, with 25 bases between them.